This T cell receptor (beta chain) originates from a study of CXCR3-negative and CXCR3-positive naive CD8 T cells. Points from the study as a whole: With CXCR3 expression partially decreased after cryopreservation, most assays relied on fresh PBMCs. Similar TRBV-TRBJ usage characterized naive CXCR3-negative and CXCR3-positive cells; memory cells differed.

The CDR3 consists of 15 residues. The germline gives CDR1 LGHDT, CDR2 YNNKEL (reference sequence). CD45RO-CCR7+CD27+CD95- characterized naive CD8+ T cells. Note on this clonotype: The antigen remains unidentified.

Through 5' RACE with UMI labels, the TRB cDNA libraries were prepared. TCRdb re-called the 5' RACE reads and gives one entry per CDR3 protein, without DNA. Recorded for this sample: tens of thousands of distinct CDR3 sequences. The material sequenced was naive CXCR3- CD8+ T cells from blood. Subset in this sample: CD45RO-CCR7+CD27+CD95- naive CD8+ T cells lacking CXCR3 (TNR3-). The rearrangement joins TRBV3-1 to TRBJ2-7; TCRdb indicates TRBD2, and absent DNA this call remains unverified. The receptor was isolated from a human donor in good health. Some clones in this sample may be carry-over from other donors' samples. The chain's CDR3 is CASSPGTSGRYEQYF.